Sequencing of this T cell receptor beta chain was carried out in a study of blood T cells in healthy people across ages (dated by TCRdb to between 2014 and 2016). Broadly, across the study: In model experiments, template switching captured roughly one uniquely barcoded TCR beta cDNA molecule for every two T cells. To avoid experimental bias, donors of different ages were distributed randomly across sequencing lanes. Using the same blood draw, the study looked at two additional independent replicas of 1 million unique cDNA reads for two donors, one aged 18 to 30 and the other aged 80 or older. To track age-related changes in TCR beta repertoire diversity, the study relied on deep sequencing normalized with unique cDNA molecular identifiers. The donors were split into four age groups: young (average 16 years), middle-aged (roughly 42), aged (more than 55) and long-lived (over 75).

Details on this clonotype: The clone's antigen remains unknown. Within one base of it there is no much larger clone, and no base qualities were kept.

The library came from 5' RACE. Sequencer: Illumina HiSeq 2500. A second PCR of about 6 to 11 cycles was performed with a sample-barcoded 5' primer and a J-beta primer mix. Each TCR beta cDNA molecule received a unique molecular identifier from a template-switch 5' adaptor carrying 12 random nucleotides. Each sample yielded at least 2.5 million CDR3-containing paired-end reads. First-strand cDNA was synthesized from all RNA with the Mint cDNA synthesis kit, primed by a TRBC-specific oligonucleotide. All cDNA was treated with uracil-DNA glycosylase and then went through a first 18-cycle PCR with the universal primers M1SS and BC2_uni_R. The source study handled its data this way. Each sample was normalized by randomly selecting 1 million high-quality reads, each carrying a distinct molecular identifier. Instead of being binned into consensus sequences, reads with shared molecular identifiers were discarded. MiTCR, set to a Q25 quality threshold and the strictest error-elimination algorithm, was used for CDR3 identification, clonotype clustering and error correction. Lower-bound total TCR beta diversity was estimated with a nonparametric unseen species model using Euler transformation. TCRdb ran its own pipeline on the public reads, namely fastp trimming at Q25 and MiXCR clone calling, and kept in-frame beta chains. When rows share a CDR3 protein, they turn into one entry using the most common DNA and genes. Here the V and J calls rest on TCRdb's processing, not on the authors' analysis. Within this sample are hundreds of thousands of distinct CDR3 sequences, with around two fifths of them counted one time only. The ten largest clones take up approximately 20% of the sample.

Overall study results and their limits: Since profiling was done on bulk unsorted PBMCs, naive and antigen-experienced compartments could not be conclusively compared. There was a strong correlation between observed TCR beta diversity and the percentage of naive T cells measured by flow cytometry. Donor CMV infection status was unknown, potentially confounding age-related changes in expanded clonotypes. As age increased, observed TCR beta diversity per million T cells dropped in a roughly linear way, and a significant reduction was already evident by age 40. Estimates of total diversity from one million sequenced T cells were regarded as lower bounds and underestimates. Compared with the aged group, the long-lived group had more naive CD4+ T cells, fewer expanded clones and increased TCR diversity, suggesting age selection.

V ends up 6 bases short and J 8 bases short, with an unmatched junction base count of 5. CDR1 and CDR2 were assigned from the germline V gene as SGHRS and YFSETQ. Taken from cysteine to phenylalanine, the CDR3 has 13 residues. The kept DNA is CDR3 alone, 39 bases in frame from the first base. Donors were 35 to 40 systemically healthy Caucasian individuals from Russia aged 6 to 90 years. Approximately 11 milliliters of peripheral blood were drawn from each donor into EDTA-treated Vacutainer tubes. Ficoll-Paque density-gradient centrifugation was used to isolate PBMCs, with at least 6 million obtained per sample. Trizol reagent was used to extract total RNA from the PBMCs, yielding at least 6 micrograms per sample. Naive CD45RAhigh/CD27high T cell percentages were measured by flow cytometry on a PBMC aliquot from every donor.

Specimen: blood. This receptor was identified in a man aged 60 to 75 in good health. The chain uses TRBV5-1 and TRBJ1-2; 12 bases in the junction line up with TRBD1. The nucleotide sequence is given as TGCGCCAGCATGGGACAGGGGGCGAAAGGCTACACCTTC. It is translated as CASMGQGAKGYTF.